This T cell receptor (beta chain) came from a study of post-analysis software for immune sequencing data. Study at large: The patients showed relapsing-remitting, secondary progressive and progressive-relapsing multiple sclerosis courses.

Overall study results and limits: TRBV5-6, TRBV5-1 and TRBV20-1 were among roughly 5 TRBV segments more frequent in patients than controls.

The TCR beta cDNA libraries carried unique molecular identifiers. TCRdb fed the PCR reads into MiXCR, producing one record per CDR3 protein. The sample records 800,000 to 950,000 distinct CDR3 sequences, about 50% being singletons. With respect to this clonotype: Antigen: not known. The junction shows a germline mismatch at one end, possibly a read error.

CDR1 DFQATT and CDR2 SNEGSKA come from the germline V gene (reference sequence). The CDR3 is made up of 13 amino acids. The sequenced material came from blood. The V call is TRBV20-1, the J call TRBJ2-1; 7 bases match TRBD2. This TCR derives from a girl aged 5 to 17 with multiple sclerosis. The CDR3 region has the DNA TGCAGTGGCAGTAGCGGGTCCTCCAATGAGCAGTTCTTC. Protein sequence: CSGSSGSSNEQFF.